The 13 T cell receptor beta chains reported below all come from one sample, sequenced in a study of blood T cell repertoires in COVID-19. TCRdb keeps only in-frame clones here, not all; method: immunoSEQ multiplex PCR. The sample has 250,000 to 300,000 clones, about 88% seen once. The sequenced sample was peripheral blood. The origin of the receptors is a woman aged 30 to 39 with COVID-19, enrolled during active disease.

The chain has TRBV19 and TRBJ1-4; a possible D gene is TRBD1 (5 bases). Trimming cost V 10 bases and J 6 bases, with 9 bases left between them. The CDR3 has 11 residues. The germline V gene encodes CDR1 LNHDA and CDR2 SQIVND (reference sequence). Written as DNA, the CDR3 is TGTGCCACCGCGGGGGATGAAAAACTGTTTTTT. It codes for CATAGDEKLFF.

The rearrangement uses TRBV3-1 (or the pseudogene TRBV3-2) and TRBJ2-2; possibly TRBD1 for D (6 bases). Trimming removed 5 bases from V and 1 base from J, with 14 bases in between. The CDR3 is made up of 16 amino acids. CDR1 is LGHDT, CDR2 YNNKEL, per germline (reference sequence). The CDR3: CASSEEVGQNTGELFF. The DNA for the CDR3 is TGTGCCAGCAGCGAGGAAGTGGGACAGAACACCGGGGAGCTGTTTTTT.

The V gene is TRBV27, the J gene TRBJ2-5; the match to TRBD1 covers 8 bases. Germline V lookup: CDR1 MNHEY, CDR2 SMNVEV (reference sequence). The CDR3 loop spans 16 amino acids. V was pared by 2 bases and J by 3 bases, with 8 bases of the junction left unmatched. The CDR3 here is CASSLERSGGEETQYF. The DNA of the CDR3 is TGTGCCAGCAGTTTAGAGAGGTCAGGGGGCGAAGAGACCCAGTACTTC.

J is TRBJ2-1 and V is TRBV7-3; 7 bases are a match to TRBD2. This CDR3 contains 15 residues. V was clipped by 1 base and J by 8 bases; unmatched bases: 8. Looked up from germline, CDR1 is SGHTA and CDR2 is FQGTGA. The CDR3 spells CASSLRVSGFDEQFF. CDR3 DNA sequence: TGTGCCAGCAGCTTAAGGGTTAGCGGGTTCGATGAGCAGTTCTTC.

The chain has TRBV6-2 or TRBV6-3 and TRBJ2-5; the match to TRBD2 covers 13 bases. Germline V lookup: CDR1 MNHEY, CDR2 SVGEGT. The CDR3 consists of 15 residues. V gave up 5 bases and J gave up 5 bases; unmatched junction bases: 5. The CDR3 coding sequence is TGTGCCAGCAGTACTAGCGGGAGGGTCAGGGAGACCCAGTACTTC. Translating it yields CASSTSGRVRETQYF.

The J gene is TRBJ1-2, the V gene TRBV11-2; 9 bases align to TRBD1. The V and J ends lost 8 bases and 0 bases, in that order; junction bases with no gene match: 4. The CDR3 is made up of 14 amino acids. The germline CDR1 and CDR2 sequences are SGHAT and FQNNGV. The CDR3 spells CASGTGTANYGYTF. DNA of the CDR3: TGTGCCAGCGGGACAGGGACTGCTAACTATGGCTACACCTTC.

The chain links TRBV4-1 to TRBJ2-2; weak D call: TRBD2 (5 bases). The germline CDR1 and CDR2 sequences are MGHRA and YSYEKL. The CDR3 sequence is 13 residues long. V shed 4 bases and J shed 5 bases, with 8 bases lying between them. The CDR3 DNA reads TGCGCCAGCAGCCCCGGGGTAACCGGGGAGCTGTTTTTT. It encodes CASSPGVTGELFF.

There are a few counts of this clone. The chain recombines TRBV20-1 with TRBJ2-7; D call uncertain. From germline, CDR1 is DFQATT and CDR2 SNEGSKA (reference sequence). This CDR3 comprises 10 residues. The ends were cut back, 5 bases at V and 7 bases at J, with 9 bases in the middle. The CDR3 sequence: CSAAPREQYF. CDR3 nucleotides: TGCAGTGCTGCCCCCAGGGAGCAGTACTTC.

The chain employs TRBV29-1 and TRBJ1-1; D possibly corresponds to TRBD1 (5 bases). V lost 5 bases, J lost 1 base, and 14 bases lay in between. This CDR3 spans 14 amino acids. The V gene's germline CDR1 is SQVTM and CDR2 ANQGSEA. The DNA for the CDR3 is TGCAGCGTTCAGGGAAGGATGACGAACACTGAAGCTTTCTTT. This gives the protein CSVQGRMTNTEAFF.

J is TRBJ2-3 and V is TRBV3-1 (or the pseudogene TRBV3-2); no clear D gene. The CDR3 has 15 residues. Germline CDR1 and CDR2: LGHDT and YNNKEL (reference sequence). Deletions cut 4 bases from V and 3 bases from J, with 14 bases between. In nucleotides, the CDR3 is TGTGCCAGCAGCCTTGCGGAAGGTGGAACAGATACGCAGTATTTT. It yields the protein CASSLAEGGTDTQYF.

The J gene is TRBJ1-2, the V gene TRBV2; possible D gene TRBD1, 6 bases. V dropped 7 bases and J dropped 2 bases, with 8 bases sitting between them. Germline values: CDR1 SNHLY, CDR2 FYNNEI. CDR3 length: 12 amino acids. CDR3 bases: TGTGCCAGCATTGGACAGAACTATGGCTACACCTTC. This translates into CASIGQNYGYTF.

This chain joins TRBV14 and TRBJ1-1, with 9 bases that match TRBD1. Trimming took 5 bases from V and 4 from J; bases not matched to a gene: 2. The CDR3 consists of 13 residues. Germline CDR1 SGHDN, CDR2 FVKESK. CDR3 bases: TGTGCCAGCAGCTTACAGGGGGCCACTGAAGCTTTCTTT. Encoded protein: CASSLQGATEAFF.

The chain joins TRBV24-1 to TRBJ2-7, with D perhaps matching TRBD1 (7 bases). V dropped 5 bases and J dropped 5 bases, with 12 bases sitting between them. The CDR3 is made up of 13 amino acids. The germline V gene has CDR1 KGHDR and CDR2 SFDVKD. The CDR3: CATSGAGGNEQYF. In DNA, the CDR3 is TGTGCCACCAGTGGGGCAGGGGGGAACGAGCAGTACTTC.